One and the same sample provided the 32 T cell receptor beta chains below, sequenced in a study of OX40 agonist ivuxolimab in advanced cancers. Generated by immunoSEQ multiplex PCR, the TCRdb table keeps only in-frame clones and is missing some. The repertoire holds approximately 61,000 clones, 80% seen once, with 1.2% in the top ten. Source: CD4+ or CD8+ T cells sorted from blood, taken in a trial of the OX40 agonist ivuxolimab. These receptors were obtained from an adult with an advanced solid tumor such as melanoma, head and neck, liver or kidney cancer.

CDR3 nucleotide sequence: TGTGCCAGTAGTATAGCGGGACAGGTCTATGGCTACACCTTC. It is translated as CASSIAGQVYGYTF. This chain links TRBV19 with TRBJ1-2; 8 nucleotides match TRBD1. Germline trimming cut 1 base from V and 4 bases from J; bases unmatched to any gene: 2. Germline CDR1 reads LNHDA; CDR2 reads SQIVND (reference sequence). This CDR3 has 14 residues.

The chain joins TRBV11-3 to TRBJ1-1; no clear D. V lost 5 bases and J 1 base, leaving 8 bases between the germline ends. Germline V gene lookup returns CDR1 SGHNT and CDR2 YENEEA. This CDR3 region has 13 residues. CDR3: CASSLNQNTEAFF. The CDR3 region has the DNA TGTGCCAGCAGCCTAAACCAGAACACTGAAGCTTTCTTT. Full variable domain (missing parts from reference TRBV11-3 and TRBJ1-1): EAGVVQSPRYKIIEKKQPVAFWCNPISGHNTLYWYLQNLGQGPELLIRYENEEAVDDSQLPKDRFSAERLKGVDSTLKIQPAELGDSAVYLCASSLNQNTEAFFGQGTRLTVV.

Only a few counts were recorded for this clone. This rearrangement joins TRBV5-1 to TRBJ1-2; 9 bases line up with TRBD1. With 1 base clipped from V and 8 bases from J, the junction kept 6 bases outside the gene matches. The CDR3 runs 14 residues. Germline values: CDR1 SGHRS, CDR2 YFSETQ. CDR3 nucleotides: TGCGCCAGCAGCTTGACACAGGGGGCTAAGGGCTACACCTTC. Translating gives CASSLTQGAKGYTF.

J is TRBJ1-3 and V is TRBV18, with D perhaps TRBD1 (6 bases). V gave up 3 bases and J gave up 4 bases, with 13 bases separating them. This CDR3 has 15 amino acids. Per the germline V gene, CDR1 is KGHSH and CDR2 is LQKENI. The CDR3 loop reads CASSPLTGKGNTIYF. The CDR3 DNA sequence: TGTGCCAGCTCACCTCTTACAGGGAAGGGAAACACCATATATTTT.

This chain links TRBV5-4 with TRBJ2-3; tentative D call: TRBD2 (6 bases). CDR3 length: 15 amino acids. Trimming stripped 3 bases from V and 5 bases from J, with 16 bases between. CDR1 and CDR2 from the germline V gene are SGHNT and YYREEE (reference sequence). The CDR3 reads CASSYLGGVGDTQYF. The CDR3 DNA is TGTGCCAGCAGCTACCTAGGCGGGGTTGGAGATACGCAGTATTTT. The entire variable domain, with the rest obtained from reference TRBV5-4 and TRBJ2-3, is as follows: ETGVTQSPTHLIKTRGQQVTLRCSSQSGHNTVSWYQQALGQGPQFIFQYYREEENGRGNFPPRFSGLQFPNYSSELNVNALELDDSALYLCASSYLGGVGDTQYFGPGTRLTVL.

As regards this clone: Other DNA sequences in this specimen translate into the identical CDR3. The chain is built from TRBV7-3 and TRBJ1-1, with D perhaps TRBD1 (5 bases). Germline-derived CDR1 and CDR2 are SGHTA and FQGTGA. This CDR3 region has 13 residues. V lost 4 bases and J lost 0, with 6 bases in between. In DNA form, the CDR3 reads TGTGCCAGCAGCTCGGGGGTGAACACTGAAGCTTTCTTT. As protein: CASSSGVNTEAFF.

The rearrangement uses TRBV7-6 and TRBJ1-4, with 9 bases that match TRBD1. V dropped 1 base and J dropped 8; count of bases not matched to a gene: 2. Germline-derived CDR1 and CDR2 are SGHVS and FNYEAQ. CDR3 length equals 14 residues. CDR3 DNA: TGTGCCAGCAGCTTAGGACAGGGGGGAGAAAAACTGTTTTTT. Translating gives CASSLGQGGEKLFF.

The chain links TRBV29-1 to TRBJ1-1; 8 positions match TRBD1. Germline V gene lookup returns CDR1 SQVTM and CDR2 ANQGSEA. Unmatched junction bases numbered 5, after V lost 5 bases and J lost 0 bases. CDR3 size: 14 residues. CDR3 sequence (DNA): TGCAGCGTTACCCAGGGGGCGATGAACACTGAAGCTTTCTTT. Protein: CSVTQGAMNTEAFF. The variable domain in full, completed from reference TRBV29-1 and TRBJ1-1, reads SAVISQKPSRDICQRGTSLTIQCQVDSQVTMMFWYRQQPGQSLTLIATANQGSEATYESGFVIDKFPISRPNLTFSTLTVSNMSPEDSSIYLCSVTQGAMNTEAFFGQGTRLTVV.

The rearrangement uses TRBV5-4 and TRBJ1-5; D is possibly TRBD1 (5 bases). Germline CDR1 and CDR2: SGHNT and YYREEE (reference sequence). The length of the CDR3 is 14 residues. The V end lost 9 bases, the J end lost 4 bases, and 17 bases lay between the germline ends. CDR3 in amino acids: CATAQGRENQPQHF. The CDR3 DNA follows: TGTGCCACAGCACAAGGCAGGGAAAATCAGCCCCAGCATTTT.

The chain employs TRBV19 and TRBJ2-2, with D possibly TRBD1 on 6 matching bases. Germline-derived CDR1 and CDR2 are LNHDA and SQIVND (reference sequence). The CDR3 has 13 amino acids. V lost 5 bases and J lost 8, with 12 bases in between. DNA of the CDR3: TGTGCCAGTAGTCACAGGGAAATAGGGGAGCTGTTTTTT. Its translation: CASSHREIGELFF.

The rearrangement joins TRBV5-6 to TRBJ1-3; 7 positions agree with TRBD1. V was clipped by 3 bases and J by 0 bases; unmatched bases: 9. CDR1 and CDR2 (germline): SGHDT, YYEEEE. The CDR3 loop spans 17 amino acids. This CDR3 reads CASSSNKDRSSGNTIYF. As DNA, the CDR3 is TGTGCCAGCAGCTCGAATAAGGACAGGAGCTCTGGAAACACCATATATTTT.

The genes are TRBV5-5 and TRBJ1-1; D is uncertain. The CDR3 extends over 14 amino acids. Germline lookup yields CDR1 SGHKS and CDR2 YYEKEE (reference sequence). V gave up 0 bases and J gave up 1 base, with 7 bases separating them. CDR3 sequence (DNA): TGTGCCAGCAGCTTGGATCCGGCGAACACTGAAGCTTTCTTT. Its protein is CASSLDPANTEAFF.

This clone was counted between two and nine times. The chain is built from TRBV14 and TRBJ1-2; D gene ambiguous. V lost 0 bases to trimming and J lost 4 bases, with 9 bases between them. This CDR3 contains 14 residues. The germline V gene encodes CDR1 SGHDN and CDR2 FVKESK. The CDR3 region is CASSQDTKGYGYTF. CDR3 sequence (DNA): TGTGCCAGCAGCCAAGACACGAAGGGCTATGGCTACACCTTC.

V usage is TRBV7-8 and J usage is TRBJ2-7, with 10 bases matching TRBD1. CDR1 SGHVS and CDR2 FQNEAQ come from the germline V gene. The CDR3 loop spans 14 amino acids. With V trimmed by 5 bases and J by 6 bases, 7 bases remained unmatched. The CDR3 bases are TGTGCCAGCAGCCCCGACAGGGGGCCTGCCGAGCAGTACTTC. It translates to CASSPDRGPAEQYF.

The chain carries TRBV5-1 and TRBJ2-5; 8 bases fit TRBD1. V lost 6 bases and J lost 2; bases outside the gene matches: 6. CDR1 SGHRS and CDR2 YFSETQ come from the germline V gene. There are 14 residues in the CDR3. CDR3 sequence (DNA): TGCGCCAGCACCCAGGACAGGGCACAAGAGACCCAGTACTTC. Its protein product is CASTQDRAQETQYF.

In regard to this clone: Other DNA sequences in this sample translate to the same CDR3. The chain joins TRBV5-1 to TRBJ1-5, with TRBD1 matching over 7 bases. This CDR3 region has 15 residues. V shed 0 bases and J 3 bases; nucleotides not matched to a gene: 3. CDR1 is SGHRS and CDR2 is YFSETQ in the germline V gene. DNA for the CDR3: TGCGCCAGCAGCTTGGGGGGGACAGCCAATCAGCCCCAGCATTTT. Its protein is CASSLGGTANQPQHF.

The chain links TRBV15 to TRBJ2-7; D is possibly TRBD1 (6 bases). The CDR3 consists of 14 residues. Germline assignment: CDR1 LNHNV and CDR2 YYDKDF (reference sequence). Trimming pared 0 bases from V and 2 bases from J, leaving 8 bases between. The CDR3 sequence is CATSRDQGPYEQYF. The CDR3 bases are TGTGCCACCAGCAGAGATCAGGGGCCCTACGAGCAGTACTTC.

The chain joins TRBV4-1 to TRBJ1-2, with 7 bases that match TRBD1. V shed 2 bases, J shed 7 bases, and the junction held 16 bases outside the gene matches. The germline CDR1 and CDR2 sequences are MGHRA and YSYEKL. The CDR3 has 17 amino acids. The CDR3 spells CASSQPLRTGGSSGYTF. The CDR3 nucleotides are TGCGCCAGCAGCCAACCACTCCGGACAGGAGGGAGCAGTGGCTACACCTTC.

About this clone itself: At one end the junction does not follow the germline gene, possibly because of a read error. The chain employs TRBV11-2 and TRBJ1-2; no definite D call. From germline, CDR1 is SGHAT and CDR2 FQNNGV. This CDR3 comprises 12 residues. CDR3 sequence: CASSLEKGRGIF. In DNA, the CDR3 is TGTGCCAGCAGCTTAGAAAAGGGTCGTGGTATCTTC.

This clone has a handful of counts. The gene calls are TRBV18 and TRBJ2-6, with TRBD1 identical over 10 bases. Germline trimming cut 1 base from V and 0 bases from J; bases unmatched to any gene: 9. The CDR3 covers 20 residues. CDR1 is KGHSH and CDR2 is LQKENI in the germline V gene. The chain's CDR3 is CASSPRVGTGADSGANVLTF. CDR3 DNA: TGTGCCAGCTCACCACGAGTAGGGACAGGGGCCGACTCTGGGGCCAACGTCCTGACTTTC.

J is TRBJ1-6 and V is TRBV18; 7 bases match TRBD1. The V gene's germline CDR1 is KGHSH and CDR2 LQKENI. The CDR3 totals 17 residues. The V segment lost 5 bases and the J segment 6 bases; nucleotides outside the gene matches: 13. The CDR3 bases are TGTGCCAGCTCAGCAGATGCGACAGGGAGGTCTAATTCACCCCTCCACTTT. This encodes CASSADATGRSNSPLHF.

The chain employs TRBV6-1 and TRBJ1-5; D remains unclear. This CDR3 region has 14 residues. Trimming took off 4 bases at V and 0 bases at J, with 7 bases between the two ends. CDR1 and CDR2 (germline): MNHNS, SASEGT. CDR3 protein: CASSATDSNQPQHF. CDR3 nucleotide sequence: TGTGCCAGCAGTGCAACTGATAGCAATCAGCCCCAGCATTTT.

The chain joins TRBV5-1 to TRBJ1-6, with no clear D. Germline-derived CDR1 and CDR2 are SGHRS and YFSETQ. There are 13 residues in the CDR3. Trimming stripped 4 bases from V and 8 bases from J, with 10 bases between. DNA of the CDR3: TGCGCCAGCAGCCCGGACGTCGATTCACCCCTCCACTTT. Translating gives CASSPDVDSPLHF.

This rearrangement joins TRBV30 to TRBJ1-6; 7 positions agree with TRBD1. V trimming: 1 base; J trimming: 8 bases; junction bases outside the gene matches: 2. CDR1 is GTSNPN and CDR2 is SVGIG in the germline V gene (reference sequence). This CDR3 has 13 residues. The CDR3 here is CAWSGTGDSPLHF. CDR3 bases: TGTGCCTGGAGTGGGACAGGAGATTCACCCCTCCACTTT.

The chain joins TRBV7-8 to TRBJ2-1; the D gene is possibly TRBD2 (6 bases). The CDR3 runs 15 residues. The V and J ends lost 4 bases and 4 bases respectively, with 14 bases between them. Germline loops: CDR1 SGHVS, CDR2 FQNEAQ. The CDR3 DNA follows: TGTGCCAGCAGCTCAACGGGCGGGGAATACAATGAGCAGTTCTTC. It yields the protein CASSSTGGEYNEQFF.

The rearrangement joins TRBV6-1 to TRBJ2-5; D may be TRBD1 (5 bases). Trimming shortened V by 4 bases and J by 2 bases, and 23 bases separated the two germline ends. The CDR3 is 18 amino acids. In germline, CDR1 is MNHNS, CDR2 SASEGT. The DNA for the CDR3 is TGTGCCAGCAGTGGGCAGGGCCTTGGTATGGGTGCGCAAGAGACCCAGTACTTC. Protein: CASSGQGLGMGAQETQYF.

As DNA, the CDR3 is TGTGCCAGCAGTGAAGCGGCGGCCACAGGCTACACCTTC. This translates into CASSEAAATGYTF. The rearrangement uses TRBV2 and TRBJ1-2; unclear D gene. Germline CDR1 reads SNHLY; CDR2 reads FYNNEI. Trimming stripped 0 bases from V and 8 bases from J, with 10 bases between. This CDR3 is 13 amino acids long.

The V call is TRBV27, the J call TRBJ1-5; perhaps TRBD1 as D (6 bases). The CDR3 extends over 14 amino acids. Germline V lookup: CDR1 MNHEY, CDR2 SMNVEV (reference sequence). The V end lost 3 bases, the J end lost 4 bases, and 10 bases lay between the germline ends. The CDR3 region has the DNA TGTGCCAGCAGTTTCTGGGGGCGGAATCAGCCCCAGCATTTT. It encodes CASSFWGRNQPQHF.

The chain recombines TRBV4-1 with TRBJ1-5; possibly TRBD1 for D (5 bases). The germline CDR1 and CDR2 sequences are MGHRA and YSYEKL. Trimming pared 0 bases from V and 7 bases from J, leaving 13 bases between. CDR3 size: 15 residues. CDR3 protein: CASSQDRGVRQPQHF. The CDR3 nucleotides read TGCGCCAGCAGCCAAGATCGGGGGGTACGACAGCCCCAGCATTTT.

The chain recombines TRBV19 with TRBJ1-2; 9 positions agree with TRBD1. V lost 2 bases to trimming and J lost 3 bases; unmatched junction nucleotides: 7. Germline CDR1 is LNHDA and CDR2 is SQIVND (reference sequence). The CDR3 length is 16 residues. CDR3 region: CASSIFPGQGDYGYTF. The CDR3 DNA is TGTGCCAGTAGTATATTCCCGGGACAGGGCGACTATGGCTACACCTTC.

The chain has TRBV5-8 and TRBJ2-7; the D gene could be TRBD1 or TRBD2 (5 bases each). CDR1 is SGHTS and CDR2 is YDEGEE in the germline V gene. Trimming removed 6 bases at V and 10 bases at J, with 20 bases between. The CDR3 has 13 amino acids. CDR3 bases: TGTGCCAGCAATAGACGGGACGGCCGAGGTCAGTACTTC. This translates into CASNRRDGRGQYF.

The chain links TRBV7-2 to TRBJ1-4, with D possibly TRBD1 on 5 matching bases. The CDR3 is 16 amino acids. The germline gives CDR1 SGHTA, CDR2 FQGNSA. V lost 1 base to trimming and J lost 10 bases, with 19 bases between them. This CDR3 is CASSLESGFGTGKLFF. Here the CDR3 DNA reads TGTGCCAGCAGCTTAGAATCTGGGTTTGGGACGGGAAAACTGTTTTTT.